This T cell receptor beta chain appears in the sequencing data of a study of blood T cell repertoires in COVID-19. Study information: Researchers got acute and convalescent COVID-19 samples from the United States, Italy and Spain. Sample material is recorded as cDNA or gDNA derived from T cells, B-cell-depleted T cells, or PBMCs.

In this sample, this clone turned up once. Germline lookup yields CDR1 KGHSH and CDR2 LQKENI. This CDR3 has 14 residues. V gave up 6 bases and J gave up 2 bases; unmatched junction bases: 5. TCRdb keeps only in-frame clones here, not all; method: immunoSEQ multiplex PCR. Of 120,000 or so clones in the sample, approximately 80% were seen once. The sequenced material came from peripheral blood. This sequence joins TRBV18 and TRBJ1-1, with 8 bases matching TRBD1. This TCR derives from a man in his sixties with acute or convalescent COVID-19. In DNA form, the CDR3 reads TGTGCCAGCTCGAAGACAGGGGACAACACTGAAGCTTTCTTT. Protein: CASSKTGDNTEAFF.